This TCR beta chain comes out of a study of blood T cells in healthy people across ages. Study results and caveats: Naive T cell percentage by flow cytometry tracked strongly with beta diversity. Getting older went along with TCR beta diversity per million T cells dropping roughly linearly.

On this clonotype itself: The antigen is unknown.

Combining a sample-barcoded 5' primer with a J-beta primer mix, a second PCR ran for roughly 6 to 12 cycles. A 12-random-nucleotide template-switch adaptor tagged each cDNA molecule. TCRdb re-analysed the 5' RACE reads in MiXCR, keeping a single row per CDR3 protein. The sample has 700,000 or so distinct CDR3 sequences, approximately 40% seen once; the top ten hold about 32%. CDR1 is KGHSH, CDR2 LQKENI, per germline. J lost 2 bases, V lost 2 bases, and 13 bases had no gene match. The CDR3 totals 18 residues. The sample comprised blood. The TCR sequence derives from a man older than 75 in good health. This chain joins TRBV18 and TRBJ1-2; 8 bases align to TRBD1. CDR3 sequence (DNA): TGTGCCAGCTCACCAGCTGACAGGGGCCTCCTTCAGAACTATGGCTACACCTTC. As protein: CASSPADRGLLQNYGYTF.